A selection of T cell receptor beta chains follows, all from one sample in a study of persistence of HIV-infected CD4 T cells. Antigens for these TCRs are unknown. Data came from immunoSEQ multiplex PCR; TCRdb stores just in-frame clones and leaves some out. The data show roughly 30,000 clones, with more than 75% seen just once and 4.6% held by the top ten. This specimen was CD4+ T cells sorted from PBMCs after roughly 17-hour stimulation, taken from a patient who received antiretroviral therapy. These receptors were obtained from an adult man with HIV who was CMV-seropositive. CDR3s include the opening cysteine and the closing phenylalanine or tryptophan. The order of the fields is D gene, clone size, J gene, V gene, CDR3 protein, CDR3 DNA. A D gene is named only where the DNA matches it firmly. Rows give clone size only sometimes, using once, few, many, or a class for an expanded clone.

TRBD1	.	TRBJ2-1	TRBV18	CASSSSGTGLWDEQFF	TGTGCCAGCTCGTCTTCCGGGACAGGGCTCTGGGATGAGCAGTTCTTC
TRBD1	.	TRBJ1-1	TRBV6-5	CASSYRQGTNTEAFF	TGTGCCAGCAGTTATAGACAGGGGACGAACACTGAAGCTTTCTTT
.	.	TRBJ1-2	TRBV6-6	CASSQGRYGYTF	TGTGCCAGCAGTCAGGGACGGTATGGCTACACCTTC
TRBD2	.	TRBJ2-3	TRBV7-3	CASSPPSAGDVRSTDTQYF	TGTGCCAGCAGCCCCCCTTCGGCGGGGGACGTTCGTAGCACAGATACGCAGTATTTT
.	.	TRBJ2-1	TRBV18	CASSPSGGGSYNEQFF	TGTGCCAGCTCACCATCCGGTGGAGGCTCCTACAATGAGCAGTTCTTC
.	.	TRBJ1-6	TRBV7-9	CASSLRENSPLHF	TGTGCCAGCAGCCTCCGGGAGAATTCACCCCTCCACTTT
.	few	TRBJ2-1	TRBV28	CASSTDGGSYNEQFF	TGTGCCAGCAGCACGGACGGAGGCTCCTACAATGAGCAGTTCTTC
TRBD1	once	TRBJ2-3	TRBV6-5	CASTERQGADTQYF	TGTGCCAGCACCGAGCGGCAGGGGGCAGATACGCAGTATTTT
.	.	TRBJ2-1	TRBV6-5	CASSSLGASYNEQFF	TGTGCCAGCAGTAGCCTGGGGGCATCCTACAATGAGCAGTTCTTC
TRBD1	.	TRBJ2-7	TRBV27	CASSFFRGYPYEQYF	TGTGCCAGCAGTTTTTTCAGGGGGTACCCCTACGAGCAGTACTTC
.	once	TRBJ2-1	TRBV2	CASNFINEQFF	TGTGCCAGCAATTTTATCAATGAGCAGTTCTTC
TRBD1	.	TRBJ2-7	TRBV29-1	CSVGEDRGSYEQYF	TGCAGCGTTGGAGAGGACAGGGGCTCCTACGAGCAGTACTTC
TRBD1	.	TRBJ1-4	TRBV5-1	CASSMGQGAGTNEKLFF	TGCGCCAGCAGCATGGGGCAGGGGGCCGGGACTAATGAAAAACTGTTTTTT
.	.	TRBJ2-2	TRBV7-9	CASSPLSGANTGELFF	TGTGCCAGCAGCCCCCTATCTGGGGCGAACACCGGGGAGCTGTTTTTT
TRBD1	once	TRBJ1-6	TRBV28	CASSSQRTGASNRLHF	TGTGCCAGCAGTTCCCAACGGACAGGGGCCTCGAATCGCCTCCACTTT
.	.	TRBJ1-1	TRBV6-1	CASSESQHWGGAFF	TGTGCCAGCAGTGAATCACAGCATTGGGGGGGAGCTTTCTTT
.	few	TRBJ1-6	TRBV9	CASSVSVRTSAGDRNSPLHF	TGTGCCAGCAGCGTAAGTGTTCGGACTTCCGCCGGGGATAGAAATTCACCCCTCCACTTT
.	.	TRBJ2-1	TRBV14	CASSPFNGFNEQFF	TGTGCCAGCAGCCCTTTCAACGGGTTCAATGAGCAGTTCTTC
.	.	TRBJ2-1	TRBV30	CAWSEGGPARNEQFF	TGTGCCTGGAGTGAAGGGGGACCCGCGCGCAATGAGCAGTTCTTC
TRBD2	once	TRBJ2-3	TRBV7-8	CASSRLAGVTDTQYF	TGTGCCAGCAGCCGACTAGCGGGGGTAACAGATACGCAGTATTTT
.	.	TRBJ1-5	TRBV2	CASTQTGDGGQPQHF	TGTGCCAGCACCCAGACCGGGGACGGTGGTCAGCCCCAGCATTTT
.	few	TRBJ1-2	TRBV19	CASSIPGTTGYTF	TGTGCCAGTAGTATTCCAGGGACAACTGGCTACACCTTC
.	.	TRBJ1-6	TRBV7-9	CASSLGDPVSPLHF	TGTGCCAGCAGCTTAGGGGACCCGGTGTCACCCCTCCACTTT
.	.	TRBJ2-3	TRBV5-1	CASSLAGSFSTDTQYF	TGCGCCAGCAGCTTGGCTGGCTCCTTTAGCACAGATACGCAGTATTTT
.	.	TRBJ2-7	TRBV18	CASSPSTAYEQYF	TGTGCCAGCTCACCATCGACAGCCTACGAGCAGTACTTC
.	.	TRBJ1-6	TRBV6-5	CASSSQGEDSPLHF	TGTGCCAGCTCATCACAGGGCGAGGACTCACCCCTCCACTTT
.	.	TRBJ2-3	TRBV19	CASSIDRLSSSTDTQYF	TGTGCCAGTAGTATAGATCGACTCTCATCTAGCACAGATACGCAGTATTTT
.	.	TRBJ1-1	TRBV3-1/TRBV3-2	CASSHSGRTNTEAFF	TGTGCCAGCAGCCACTCGGGACGGACGAACACTGAAGCTTTCTTT
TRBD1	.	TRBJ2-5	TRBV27	CASSLTGQGWETQYF	TGTGCCAGCAGTCTGACCGGACAGGGATGGGAGACCCAGTACTTC
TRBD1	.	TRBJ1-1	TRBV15	CATSRDPGGAGTEAFF	TGTGCCACCAGCAGAGACCCAGGGGGCGCAGGAACTGAAGCTTTCTTT
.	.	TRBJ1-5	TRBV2	CASSPQGKGQPQHF	TGTGCCAGCAGCCCGCAGGGGAAAGGGCAGCCCCAGCATTTT
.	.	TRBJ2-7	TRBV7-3	CASSLGPGSYEQYF	TGTGCCAGCAGCTTGGGTCCGGGTTCCTACGAGCAGTACTTC
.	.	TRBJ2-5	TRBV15	CATHQGGRQTQYF	TGTGCCACCCACCAAGGGGGGCGGCAGACCCAGTACTTC
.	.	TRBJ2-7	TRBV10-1	CASSEGGGGGYEQYF	TGCGCCAGCAGTGAAGGAGGGGGCGGCGGATACGAGCAGTACTTC
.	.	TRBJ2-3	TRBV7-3	CASSLLGARTDTQYF	TGTGCCAGCAGCTTACTGGGGGCGCGCACAGATACGCAGTATTTT
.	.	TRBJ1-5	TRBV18	CASSPSGGGNQPQHF	TGTGCCAGCTCACCAAGCGGAGGGGGCAATCAGCCCCAGCATTTT
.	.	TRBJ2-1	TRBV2	CASSTVKEQFF	TGTGCCAGCAGTACCGTCAAGGAGCAGTTCTTC
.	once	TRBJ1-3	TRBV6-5	CASRQGYSGNTIYF	TGTGCCAGCAGACAGGGTTACTCTGGAAACACCATATATTTT
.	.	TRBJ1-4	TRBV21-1	CASSKVGRGQNEKLFF	TGTGCCAGCAGCAAAGTGGGTAGGGGGCAGAATGAAAAACTGTTTTTT
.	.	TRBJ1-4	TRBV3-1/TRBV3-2	CASSQEAGLEKLFF	TGTGCCAGCAGCCAAGAGGCGGGGCTCGAAAAACTGTTTTTT
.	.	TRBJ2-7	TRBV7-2	CASSLMAPRGVTYEQYF	TGTGCCAGCAGCTTAATGGCCCCCCGAGGGGTCACCTACGAGCAGTACTTC
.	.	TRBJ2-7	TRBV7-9	CASSSHTSNEQYF	TGTGCCAGCAGCTCCCACACTAGCAACGAGCAGTACTTC
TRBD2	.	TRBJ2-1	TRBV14	CASSRLAGGNNEQFF	TGTGCCAGCAGCCGGCTAGCGGGGGGGAACAATGAGCAGTTCTTC
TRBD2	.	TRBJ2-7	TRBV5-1	CASSWEVAGGVHEQYF	TGCGCCAGCAGCTGGGAGGTAGCGGGCGGGGTCCACGAGCAGTACTTC
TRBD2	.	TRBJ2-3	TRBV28	CASRRPLAGVATQYF	TGTGCCAGCAGACGGCCTCTAGCGGGGGTAGCTACGCAGTATTTT
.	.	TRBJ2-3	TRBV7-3	CASSLLRTDTQYF	TGTGCCAGCAGCTTACTCCGCACAGATACGCAGTATTTT
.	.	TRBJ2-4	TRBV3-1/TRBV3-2	CASSQGGKNIQYF	TGTGCCAGCAGCCAAGGGGGCAAAAACATTCAGTACTTC
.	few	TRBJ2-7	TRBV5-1	CASSAGQSYEQYF	TGCGCCAGCAGCGCGGGCCAGTCCTACGAGCAGTACTTC
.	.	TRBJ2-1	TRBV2	CASTQEFSYNEQFF	TGTGCCAGCACTCAGGAGTTCTCCTACAATGAGCAGTTCTTC
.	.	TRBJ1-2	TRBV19	CASSIGIDYGYTF	TGTGCCAGTAGTATAGGAATTGACTATGGCTACACCTTC
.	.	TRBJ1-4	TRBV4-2	CASSLPGFRGEKLFF	TGTGCCAGCAGCTTGCCAGGGTTCCGTGGGGAAAAACTGTTTTTT
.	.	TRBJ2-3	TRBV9	CASSVFSYTDTQYF	TGTGCCAGCAGCGTCTTTAGTTACACAGATACGCAGTATTTT
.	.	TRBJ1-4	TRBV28	CASRLGPTNEKLFF	TGTGCCAGCAGACTGGGACCGACAAATGAAAAACTGTTTTTT
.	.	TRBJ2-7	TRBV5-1	CASSLWTASYEQYF	TGCGCCAGCAGCCTCTGGACGGCCTCCTACGAGCAGTACTTC
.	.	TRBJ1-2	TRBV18	CASSPPEGSYGYTF	TGTGCCAGCTCACCACCGGAGGGATCCTATGGCTACACCTTC